The next 3 T cell receptor beta chains were all read from a single sample in a study of blood T cell repertoires in COVID-19. TCRdb's table, derived via immunoSEQ multiplex PCR, lists solely in-frame clones and lacks some. This sample has 150,000 to 200,000 clones, with more than 70% found just once. The sequenced sample was PBMCs or T cells enriched from blood (not recorded which). Receptor source: a man in his sixties who had recovered from COVID-19.

V is TRBV19 and J is TRBJ1-2; D is unresolved. The germline V and J ends were trimmed by 4 bases and 5 bases, with 11 bases remaining between them. CDR1 LNHDA and CDR2 SQIVND come from the germline V gene (reference sequence). The CDR3 has 13 residues. The CDR3: CASSTRTEYGYTF. CDR3 nucleotides: TGTGCCAGTAGTACGAGAACAGAATATGGCTACACCTTC.

V gene TRBV9 combines with J gene TRBJ1-3, with D uncertain. Germline V gene sequence: CDR1 SGDLS, CDR2 YYNGEE. The length of the CDR3 is 14 residues. Trimming shortened V by 0 bases and J by 3 bases, and 7 bases separated the two germline ends. The chain's CDR3 is CASSVETLGNTIYF. CDR3 DNA sequence: TGTGCCAGCAGCGTAGAGACACTTGGAAACACCATATATTTT.

The chain links TRBV7-8 to TRBJ2-5; TRBD1 aligns across 9 bases. J was trimmed by 5 bases and V by 5 bases; bases with no gene match: 9. CDR1 SGHVS and CDR2 FQNEAQ come from the germline V gene. CDR3 length: 15 residues. The CDR3 sequence: CASSLRGQGGETQYF. CDR3 nucleotides: TGTGCCAGCAGCCTCCGGGGACAGGGAGGGGAGACCCAGTACTTC.